One sample yielded the 19 T cell receptor beta chains listed below, sequenced in a study of T cell changes during pregnancy in multiple sclerosis. Libraries were prepared by immunoSEQ multiplex PCR; TCRdb keeps only in-frame clonotypes and omits some of them. The data show about 68,000 clones, around 90% seen once. Sequencing was performed on peripheral blood, taken in the second trimester of pregnancy. All receptors come from a female donor with multiple sclerosis, enrolled in a pregnancy study.

The chain has TRBV7-9 and TRBJ2-1; 7 bases line up with TRBD2. In germline, CDR1 is SEHNR, CDR2 FQNEAQ (reference sequence). V shed 5 bases, J shed 0 bases, and the junction held 7 bases outside the gene matches. There are 16 residues in the CDR3. The CDR3 DNA follows: TGTGCCAGCAGCCTCAGACTAGCTACCTCCTACAATGAGCAGTTCTTC. It specifies CASSLRLATSYNEQFF.

The chain carries TRBV7-2 and TRBJ2-7, with D hard to call. The CDR3 covers 12 residues. The V and J ends lost 5 bases and 5 bases respectively, with 10 bases between them. Germline lookup yields CDR1 SGHTA and CDR2 FQGNSA. DNA for the CDR3: TGTGCCAGCAGCCCTCCCCGGGACGAGCAGTACTTC. Its protein product is CASSPPRDEQYF.

This rearrangement joins TRBV29-1 to TRBJ2-7; TRBD2 aligns across 9 bases. This CDR3 spans 16 amino acids. Germline lookup yields CDR1 SQVTM and CDR2 ANQGSEA. The trim removed 6 bases at V and 2 bases at J, leaving 14 bases unmatched. Here the CDR3 reads CSVGSSSGGLPYEQYF. CDR3 nucleotide sequence: TGCAGCGTGGGTTCATCAAGCGGGGGGCTCCCCTACGAGCAGTACTTC.

The V call is TRBV30, the J call TRBJ1-2; maybe TRBD1 (5 bases). The CDR3 is 13 amino acids. Trimming stripped 4 bases from V and 4 bases from J, with 13 bases between. Germline-derived CDR1 and CDR2 are GTSNPN and SVGIG (reference sequence). CDR3 loop: CAWTVGGFYGYTF. The CDR3 DNA reads as TGTGCCTGGACAGTCGGGGGGTTCTATGGCTACACCTTC.

V is TRBV5-8 and J is TRBJ1-4; 7 nucleotides match TRBD1. V trimming: 4 bases; J trimming: 0 bases; junction bases outside the gene matches: 3. From germline, CDR1 is SGHTS and CDR2 YDEGEE. CDR3 length: 15 residues. CDR3 residues: CASSLGTATNEKLFF. The CDR3 DNA follows: TGTGCCAGCAGCCTAGGGACAGCAACTAATGAAAAACTGTTTTTT.

The rearrangement joins TRBV19 to TRBJ1-1; D possibly corresponds to TRBD1 (5 bases). The CDR3 extends over 17 amino acids. In germline, CDR1 is LNHDA, CDR2 SQIVND (reference sequence). The germline V and J ends were trimmed by 1 base and 4 bases, with 19 bases remaining between them. The CDR3 here is CASSIVRGRVGLTEAFF. The DNA for the CDR3 is TGTGCCAGTAGTATAGTCCGCGGCAGGGTGGGGCTCACTGAAGCTTTCTTT.

This clone was seen only once. CDR3 DNA sequence: TGTGCCAGCAGGGACAGGGACTGGGCCCAAATTTCACCCCTCCACTTT. Encoded protein: CASRDRDWAQISPLHF. V gene TRBV19 combines with J gene TRBJ1-6, with 9 bases matching TRBD1. This CDR3 has 16 amino acids. J lost 9 bases, V lost 9 bases, and 15 bases had no gene match. Germline CDR1 LNHDA, CDR2 SQIVND (reference sequence).

The chain has TRBV7-2 and TRBJ2-1, with D perhaps TRBD2 (5 bases). The length of the CDR3 is 17 residues. V lost 1 base and J lost 3, with 16 bases in between. Germline CDR1 SGHTA, CDR2 FQGNSA. As DNA, the CDR3 is TGTGCCAGCAGCTTAGGCCTCTCTGGCGGGTTCTACAATGAGCAGTTCTTC. It specifies CASSLGLSGGFYNEQFF.

The gene calls are TRBV6-1 and TRBJ2-5; 8 bases line up with TRBD1. Germline CDR1 is MNHNS and CDR2 is SASEGT. Losses at the gene ends were 3 bases for V and 3 bases for J; bases not matched to a gene: 9. The CDR3 sequence is 16 residues long. This CDR3 reads CASSDDRGHGKETQYF. DNA for the CDR3: TGTGCCAGCAGTGATGACAGGGGTCACGGGAAAGAGACCCAGTACTTC.

This chain links TRBV27 with TRBJ1-5, with 8 bases identical to TRBD1. After removal of 7 bases from V and 4 bases from J, the junction contained 9 bases not matched to a gene. The germline V gene encodes CDR1 MNHEY and CDR2 SMNVEV (reference sequence). This CDR3 is built from 15 residues. CDR3 amino acids: CASTQDRGDNQPQHF. CDR3 in DNA: TGTGCCAGCACCCAAGACAGGGGTGATAATCAGCCCCAGCATTTT.

The chain combines TRBV5-1 with TRBJ2-7; TRBD1 matches 9 bases. The germline gives CDR1 SGHRS, CDR2 YFSETQ. CDR3 length equals 16 residues. V lost 0 bases, J lost 3 bases, and 7 bases stayed unmatched. Written as DNA, the CDR3 is TGCGCCAGCAGCTTGGCGGGGACAGGGAACGTCTACGAGCAGTACTTC. This codes for CASSLAGTGNVYEQYF.

This chain connects TRBV27 to TRBJ1-2; TRBD1 might be the D (6 bases). This CDR3 region has 16 residues. CDR1 MNHEY and CDR2 SMNVEV come from the germline V gene (reference sequence). Between the trimmed V and J ends, which lost 0 bases and 2 bases, there was a span of 13 bases. In DNA form, the CDR3 reads TGTGCCAGCAGTTTATCGCGACAGGCGAGAAACTATGGCTACACCTTC. This translates into CASSLSRQARNYGYTF.

The rearrangement joins TRBV2 to TRBJ1-2; 10 nucleotides match TRBD1. The CDR3 has 14 residues. Per germline, CDR1 SNHLY and CDR2 FYNNEI. Losses at the gene ends were 4 bases for V and 6 bases for J; bases not matched to a gene: 5. CDR3 protein: CASSAGQGGNGYTF. The DNA for the CDR3 is TGTGCCAGCAGTGCCGGACAGGGGGGGAATGGCTACACCTTC.

The chain recombines TRBV28 with TRBJ1-1, with a weak D call TRBD1 (6 bases). The germline V gene encodes CDR1 MDHEN and CDR2 SYDVKM. Trimming took 5 bases from V and 5 from J, leaving 21 bases between them. The CDR3 has 16 residues. The chain's CDR3 is CASSPVDSSLRTEAFF. DNA of the CDR3: TGTGCCAGCAGTCCCGTGGACAGCTCGCTCCGGACTGAAGCTTTCTTT. The whole variable domain, filled in from reference TRBV28 and TRBJ1-1, reads DVKVTQSSRYLVKRTGEKVFLECVQDMDHENMFWYRQDPGLGLRLIYFSYDVKMKEKGDIPEGYSVSREKKERFSLILESASTNQTSMYLCASSPVDSSLRTEAFFGQGTRLTVV.

The J gene is TRBJ2-1, the V gene TRBV7-2; D call uncertain. V was clipped by 5 bases and J by 3 bases, with 14 bases between them. Germline values: CDR1 SGHTA, CDR2 FQGNSA. CDR3 length: 15 residues. CDR3 coding DNA: TGTGCCAGCAGCCCGGTCCTTAGTTACTACAATGAGCAGTTCTTC. It yields the protein CASSPVLSYYNEQFF.

The chain employs TRBV9 and TRBJ1-3, with D possibly TRBD1 on 5 matching bases. V lost 3 bases, J lost 9 bases, and 13 bases lay in between. Germline assignment: CDR1 SGDLS and CDR2 YYNGEE. This CDR3 contains 13 residues. The CDR3: CASSGQGGFTIYF. The CDR3 DNA follows: TGTGCCAGCAGCGGGCAGGGTGGGTTCACCATATATTTT.

This clone was recorded once. This rearrangement joins TRBV7-2 to TRBJ2-2, with TRBD2 identical over 12 bases. CDR1 and CDR2 from the germline V gene are SGHTA and FQGNSA. The CDR3 loop spans 18 amino acids. V was clipped by 3 bases and J by 6 bases; unmatched bases: 11. As DNA, the CDR3 is TGTGCCAGCAGCTTCTACCTTCTAGCGGGGGGGCCTGCCGGGGAGCTGTTTTTT. This encodes CASSFYLLAGGPAGELFF.

The rearrangement joins TRBV19 to TRBJ1-1; no firm D call. The CDR3 runs to 14 residues. From germline, CDR1 is LNHDA and CDR2 SQIVND (reference sequence). Deletions cut 5 bases from V and 0 bases from J, with 10 bases between. The CDR3 DNA reads TGTGCCAGTAGTCCATCAGGCCTGAACACTGAAGCTTTCTTT. It translates to CASSPSGLNTEAFF.

The chain has TRBV6-5 and TRBJ2-3, with D uncertain. Per germline, CDR1 MNHEY and CDR2 SVGAGI. The CDR3 contains 11 residues. The V end lost 5 bases, the J end lost 10 bases, and 10 bases lay between the germline ends. The CDR3 bases are TGTGCCAGCAGTGAAAATCGCGCGCAGTATTTT. It specifies CASSENRAQYF.